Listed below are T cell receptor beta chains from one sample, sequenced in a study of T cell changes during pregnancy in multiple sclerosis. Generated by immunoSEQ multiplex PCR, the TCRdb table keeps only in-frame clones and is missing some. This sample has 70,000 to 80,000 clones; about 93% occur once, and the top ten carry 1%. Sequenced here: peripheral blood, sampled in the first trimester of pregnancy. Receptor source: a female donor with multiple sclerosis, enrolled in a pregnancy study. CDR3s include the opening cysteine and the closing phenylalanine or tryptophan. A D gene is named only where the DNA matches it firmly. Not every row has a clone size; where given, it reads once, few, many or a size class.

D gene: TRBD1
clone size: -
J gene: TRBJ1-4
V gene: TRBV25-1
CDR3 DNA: TGTGCCAGCAGTGAAAAGCCCGGGACAGGGAGGGAAAAACTGTTTTTT
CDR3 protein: CASSEKPGTGREKLFF

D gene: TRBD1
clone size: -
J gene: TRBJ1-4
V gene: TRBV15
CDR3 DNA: TGTGCCACCAGCAGAGCAGGGGGCGACGGCGCTAATGAAAAACTGTTTTTT
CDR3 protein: CATSRAGGDGANEKLFF

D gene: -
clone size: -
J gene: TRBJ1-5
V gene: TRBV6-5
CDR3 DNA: TGTGCCAGCAGTCGGGGGACGACCGGTCAGCCCCAGCATTTT
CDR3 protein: CASSRGTTGQPQHF

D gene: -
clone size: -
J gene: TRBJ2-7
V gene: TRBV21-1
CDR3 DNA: TGTGCCAGCAGCCAGACGGATGAGGGACAGGGGCCTGCGGAAGGGCCCTACGAGCAGTACTTC
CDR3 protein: CASSQTDEGQGPAEGPYEQYF

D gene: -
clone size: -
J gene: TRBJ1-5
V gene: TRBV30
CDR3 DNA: TGTGCCTGGAGTCCAGGGAGGGATCAGCCCCAGCATTTT
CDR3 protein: CAWSPGRDQPQHF

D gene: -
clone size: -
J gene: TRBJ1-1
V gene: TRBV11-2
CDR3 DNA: TGTGCCAGCAGCTTGAGGGGGGAGGGGCGGAACACTGAAGCTTTCTTT
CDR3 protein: CASSLRGEGRNTEAFF

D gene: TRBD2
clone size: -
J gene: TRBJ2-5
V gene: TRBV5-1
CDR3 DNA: TGCGCCAGCAGCCGGGGACTAGCGGGGGCGCTCCAAGAGACCCAGTACTTC
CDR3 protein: CASSRGLAGALQETQYF

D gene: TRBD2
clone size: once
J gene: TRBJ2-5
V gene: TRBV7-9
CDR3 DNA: TGTGCCAGCAGCCCGGGACTAGTCTTCGAGACCCAGTACTTC
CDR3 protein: CASSPGLVFETQYF

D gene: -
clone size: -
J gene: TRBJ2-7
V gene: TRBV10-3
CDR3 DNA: TGTGCCATCAGTGTCGGGTCTTGGCACGAGCAGTACTTC
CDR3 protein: CAISVGSWHEQYF

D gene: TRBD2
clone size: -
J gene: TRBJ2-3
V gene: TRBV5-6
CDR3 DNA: TGTGCCAGCAGCTTGAGAGTAGGACTAGTTGCCGCAGATACGCAGTATTTT
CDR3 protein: CASSLRVGLVAADTQYF

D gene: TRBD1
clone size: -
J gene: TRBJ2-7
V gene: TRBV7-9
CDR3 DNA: TGTGCCAGCAGCCCCCAACAGGGGGCATCCTACGAGCAGTACTTC
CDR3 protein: CASSPQQGASYEQYF

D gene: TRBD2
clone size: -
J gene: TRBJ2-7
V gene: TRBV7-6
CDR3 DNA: TGTGCCAGCAGCTCCGGGAGGGGGATCAACGAGCAGTACTTC
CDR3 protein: CASSSGRGINEQYF

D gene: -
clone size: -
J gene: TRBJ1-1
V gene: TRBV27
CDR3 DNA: TGTGCCAGCAGTTTACAGACAGGTAACACTGAAGCTTTCTTT
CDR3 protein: CASSLQTGNTEAFF

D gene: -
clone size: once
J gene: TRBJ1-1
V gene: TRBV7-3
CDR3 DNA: TGTGCCAGCAGCTTAAAACGGGGCACTGAAGCTTTCTTT
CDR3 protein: CASSLKRGTEAFF

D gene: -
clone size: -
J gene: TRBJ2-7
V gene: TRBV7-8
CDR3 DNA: TGTGCCAGCAGCTTAGCGGCTTACGAGCAGTACTTC
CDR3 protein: CASSLAAYEQYF

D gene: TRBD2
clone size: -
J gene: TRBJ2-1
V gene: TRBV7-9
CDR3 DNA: TGTGCCAGCAGCCTCGGACTAGCGGGAGGGAATAGAGATGAGCAGTTCTTC
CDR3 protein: CASSLGLAGGNRDEQFF

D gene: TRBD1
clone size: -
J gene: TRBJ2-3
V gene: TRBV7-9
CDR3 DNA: TGTGCCAGCAGCCCGGAACAGGGGCCCCGCACAGATACGCAGTATTTT
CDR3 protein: CASSPEQGPRTDTQYF

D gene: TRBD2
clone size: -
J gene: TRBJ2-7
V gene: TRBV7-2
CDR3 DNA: TGTGCCAGCAGCTTATCCGGGACTAGTAGCTACGAGCAGTACTTC
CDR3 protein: CASSLSGTSSYEQYF

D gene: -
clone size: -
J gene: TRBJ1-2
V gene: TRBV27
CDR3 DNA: TGTGCCAGCAGTTTATCAACTCCTAACTATGGCTACACCTTC
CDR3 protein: CASSLSTPNYGYTF

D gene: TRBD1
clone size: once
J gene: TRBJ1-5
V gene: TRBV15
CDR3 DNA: TGTGCCACCAGCAGTCTCCTCCAAGCAGGGGGCACCCATCAGCCCCAGCATTTT
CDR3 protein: CATSSLLQAGGTHQPQHF

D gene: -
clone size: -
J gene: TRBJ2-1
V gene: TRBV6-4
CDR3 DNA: TGTGCCAGCAGTGACGTATTAGCTCCCTACAATGAGCAGTTCTTC
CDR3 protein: CASSDVLAPYNEQFF

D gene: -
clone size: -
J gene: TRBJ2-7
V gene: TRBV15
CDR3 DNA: TGTGCCACCAGCAGAGGGAGGATCACCACCTACGAGCAGTACTTC
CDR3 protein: CATSRGRITTYEQYF

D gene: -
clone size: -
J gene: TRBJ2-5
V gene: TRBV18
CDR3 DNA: TGTGCCAGCTCACCGCGGCAGGCGGGAGAGACCCAGTACTTC
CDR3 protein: CASSPRQAGETQYF

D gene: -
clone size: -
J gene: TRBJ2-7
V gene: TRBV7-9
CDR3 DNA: TGTGCCAGCAGCTCCTCACGGGGCTCCTACGAGCAGTACTTC
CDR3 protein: CASSSSRGSYEQYF

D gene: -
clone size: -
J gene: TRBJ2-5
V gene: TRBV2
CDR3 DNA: TGTGCCAGCGGACTACCCCTGGGAGAAGAGACCCAGTACTTC
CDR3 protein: CASGLPLGEETQYF

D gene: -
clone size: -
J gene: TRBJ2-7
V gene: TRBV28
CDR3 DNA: TGTGCCAGCAGTCCACAATCCACCTACGAGCAGTACTTC
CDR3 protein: CASSPQSTYEQYF

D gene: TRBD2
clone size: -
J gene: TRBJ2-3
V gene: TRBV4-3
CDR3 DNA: TGCGCCAGCAGCCCGTATTCAGGACTAGCGGGGAGCACAGATACGCAGTATTTT
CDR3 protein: CASSPYSGLAGSTDTQYF

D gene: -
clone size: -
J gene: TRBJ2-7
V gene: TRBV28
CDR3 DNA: TGTGCCAGCACCATCCCAGGGCGCTCCTACGAGCAGTACTTC
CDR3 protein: CASTIPGRSYEQYF

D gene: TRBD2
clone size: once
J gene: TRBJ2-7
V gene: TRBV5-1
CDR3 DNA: TGCGCCAGCACCCCGGGTAGGGGGCTAGCGGGAGGAAGCTCCTACGAGCAGTACTTC
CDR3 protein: CASTPGRGLAGGSSYEQYF

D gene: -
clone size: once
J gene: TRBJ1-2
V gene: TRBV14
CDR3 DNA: TGTGCCAGCAGCCAAGACCTGACAGGATTTATAGGCTACACCTTC
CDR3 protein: CASSQDLTGFIGYTF

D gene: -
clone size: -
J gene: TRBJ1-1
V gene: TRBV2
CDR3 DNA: TGTGCCAGCAGGATGGAGACCTTCTCTCGACAGGCTTTCTTT
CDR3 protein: CASRMETFSRQAFF

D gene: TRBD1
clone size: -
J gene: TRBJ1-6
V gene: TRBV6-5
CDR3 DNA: TGTGCCAGCAGTGACAGGGGGAATTCACCCCTCCACTTT
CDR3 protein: CASSDRGNSPLHF

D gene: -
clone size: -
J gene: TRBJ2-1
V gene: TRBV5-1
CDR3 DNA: TGCGCCAGCAGCGACAGAATTTTCACTCCCAATGAGCAGTTCTTC
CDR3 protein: CASSDRIFTPNEQFF

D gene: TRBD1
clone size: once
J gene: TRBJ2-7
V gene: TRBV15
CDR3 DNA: TGTGCCACCAGCAGAGCCCGACAGGGGTACGAGCAGTACTTC
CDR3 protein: CATSRARQGYEQYF

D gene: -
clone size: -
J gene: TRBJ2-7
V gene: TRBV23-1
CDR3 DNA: TGCGCCAGCAGTCAATTTATGGCGGCTAGGTCCTACGAGCAGTACTTC
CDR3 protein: CASSQFMAARSYEQYF

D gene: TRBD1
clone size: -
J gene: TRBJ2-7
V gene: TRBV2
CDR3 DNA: TGTGCCAGCAGCCGGGGCGATGGGACAGGGGACTACGAGCAGTACTTC
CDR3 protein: CASSRGDGTGDYEQYF

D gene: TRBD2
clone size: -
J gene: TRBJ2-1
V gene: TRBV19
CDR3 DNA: TGTGCCAGTAGTATGGGAGGGAACAATGAGCAGTTCTTC
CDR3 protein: CASSMGGNNEQFF

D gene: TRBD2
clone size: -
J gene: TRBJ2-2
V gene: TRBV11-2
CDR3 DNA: TGTGCCAGCAGTAAAACTAGCGGGAGGAACGGGGAGCTGTTTTTT
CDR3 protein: CASSKTSGRNGELFF

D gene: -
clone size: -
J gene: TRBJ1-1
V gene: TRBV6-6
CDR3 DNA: TGTGCCAGTTCCAGGATGAACACTGAAGCTTTCTTT
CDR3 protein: CASSRMNTEAFF

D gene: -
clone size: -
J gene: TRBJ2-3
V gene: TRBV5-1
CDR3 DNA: TGCGCCAGCAGCCCCAATCAAAATAGCCCCGGAGATACGCAGTATTTT
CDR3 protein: CASSPNQNSPGDTQYF

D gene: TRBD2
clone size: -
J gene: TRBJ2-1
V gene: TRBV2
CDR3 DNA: TGTGCCAGCAGTGAGTTGAGCGGGGGCTCCTACAATGAGCAGTTCTTC
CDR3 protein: CASSELSGGSYNEQFF

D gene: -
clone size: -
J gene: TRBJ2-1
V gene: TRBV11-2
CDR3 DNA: TGTGCCAGCAATTTCGACACTCGTGGGTCCTACAATGAGCAGTTCTTC
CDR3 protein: CASNFDTRGSYNEQFF

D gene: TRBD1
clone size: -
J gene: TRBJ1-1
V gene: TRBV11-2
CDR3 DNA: TGTGCCAGCAGCCCCCGGGACAGGGGGGCGACTGAAGCTTTCTTT
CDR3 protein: CASSPRDRGATEAFF

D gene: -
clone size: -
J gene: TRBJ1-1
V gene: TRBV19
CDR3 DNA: TGTGCCAGTAGTTCGGGGGTATCGGCTGAAGCTTTCTTT
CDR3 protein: CASSSGVSAEAFF

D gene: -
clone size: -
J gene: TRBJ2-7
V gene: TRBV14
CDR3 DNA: TGTGCCAGCAGCCAAGGAGGGATCGAGCAGTACTTC
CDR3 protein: CASSQGGIEQYF

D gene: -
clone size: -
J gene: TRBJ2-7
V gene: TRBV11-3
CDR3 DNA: TGTGCCAGCAGCTTAGATGCGGGGGCGGGGGAGCAGTACTTC
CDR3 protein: CASSLDAGAGEQYF

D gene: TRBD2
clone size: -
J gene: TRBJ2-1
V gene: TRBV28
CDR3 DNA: TGTGCCAGCACCCTAGCGGGAGTCCGTAATGAGCAGTTCTTC
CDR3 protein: CASTLAGVRNEQFF

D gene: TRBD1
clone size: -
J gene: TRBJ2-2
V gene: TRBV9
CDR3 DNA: TGTGCCAGCAGCATCCTAGGACAGGGGGCGAACACCGGGGAGCTGTTTTTT
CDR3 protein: CASSILGQGANTGELFF

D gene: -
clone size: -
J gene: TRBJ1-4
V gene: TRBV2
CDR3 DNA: TGTGCCAGCCAGGCGAGTAATGAAAAACTGTTTTTT
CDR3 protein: CASQASNEKLFF

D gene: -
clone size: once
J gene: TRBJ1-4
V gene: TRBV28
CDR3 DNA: TGTGCCAGCGGAAAGACAGGACTCAATGAAAAACTGTTTTTT
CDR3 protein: CASGKTGLNEKLFF

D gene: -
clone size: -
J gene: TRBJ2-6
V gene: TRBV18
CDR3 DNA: TGTGCCAGCTCACCGACGGGGAGCACTGGGGCCAACGTCCTGACTTTC
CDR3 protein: CASSPTGSTGANVLTF

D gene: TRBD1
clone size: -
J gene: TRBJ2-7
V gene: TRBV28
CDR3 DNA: TGTGCCAGCAGCCAACCCACCTTCCGGGACAGGGCCTACGAGCAGTACTTC
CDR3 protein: CASSQPTFRDRAYEQYF

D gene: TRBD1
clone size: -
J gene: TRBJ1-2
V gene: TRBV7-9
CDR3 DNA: TGTGCCAGCAGCCCTAGGGACAGAGGAGGCTACACCTTC
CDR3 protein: CASSPRDRGGYTF

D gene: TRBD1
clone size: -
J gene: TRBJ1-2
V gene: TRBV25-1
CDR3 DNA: TGTGCCAGCAGTGAAGGGACAGGGTGGAGTGGCTACACCTTC
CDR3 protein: CASSEGTGWSGYTF

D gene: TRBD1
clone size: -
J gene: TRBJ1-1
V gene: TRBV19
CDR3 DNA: TGTGCCAGTACCAGGACAGGGGGGAACACTGAAGCTTTCTTT
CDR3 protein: CASTRTGGNTEAFF

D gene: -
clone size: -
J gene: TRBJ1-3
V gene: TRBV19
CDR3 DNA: TGTGCCAGCCACCCCCGTCCAGGGGAATACCGCCACTCTGGAAACACCATATATTTT
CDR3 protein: CASHPRPGEYRHSGNTIYF

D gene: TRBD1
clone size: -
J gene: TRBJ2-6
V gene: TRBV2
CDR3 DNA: TGTGCCAGCAGCCTAAGTGGGACAGCCCTTAGCTCTGGGGCCAACGTCCTGACTTTC
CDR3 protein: CASSLSGTALSSGANVLTF

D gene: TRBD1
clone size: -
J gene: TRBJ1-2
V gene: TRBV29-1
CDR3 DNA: TGCAGCTCCACCTTTGACAGGGTTGGCTACACCTTC
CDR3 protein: CSSTFDRVGYTF

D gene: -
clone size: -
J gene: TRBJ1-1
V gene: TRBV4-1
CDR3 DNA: TGCGCCAGCAGCCAGGCGAAGACAGCAAACACTGAAGCTTTCTTT
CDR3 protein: CASSQAKTANTEAFF